The sequence of this T cell receptor delta chain was determined in a study of γδ T cells in repeated Plasmodium falciparum infection. Study background: Donors were malaria-exposed Malian children or age- and gender-matched Australian children. Sampling occurred at baseline, pre-infection for selected infections, and 21 days post-infection.

On this clone: The protein held in TCRdb is that of a much larger clone and does not match this DNA's translation at residue 10, likely because of a read error; the protein shown is translated from the DNA.

TRG and TRD sequences were obtained from every sorted gammadelta sample. TCRdb repeated clone calling on the multiplex PCR reads with CATT. Here the sample spans roughly 48,000 delta-chain clones, around 1.6% being singletons. Sequencing used gamma-delta T cells from blood. The clonotype was recovered from a pool of human donors (malaria-infected and uninfected, not separated).

In DNA form, the CDR3 reads TGTGCTCTTGGGGAAAATAGATCTACGGGCAAAGATAAACTCATCTTT. It yields the protein CALGENRSTGKDKLIF. This chain uses TRDV1 with TRDJ1; D perhaps matches TRDD1 (5 bases). TCRdb records no J gene; here it was assigned by comparing the DNA to germline. V was clipped by 2 bases and J by 5 bases, with 18 bases between them. This CDR3 region has 16 residues. Germline-derived CDR1 and CDR2 are TSWWSYY and QGS.